These T cell receptor beta chains were read from a single sample in a study of T cell repertoires in aging, cancer and after chemotherapy. TCRdb ran MiXCR on the multiplex PCR reads and lists one entry per CDR3 protein. The sample includes over 1,500 distinct CDR3 sequences, about a third seen only once; the top ten take roughly a fifth. The sequenced sample consisted of blood. The receptors were sampled from a human donor with a solid tumor. Both conserved end residues are part of each CDR3. D genes are given only for firm matches. Some rows mark clone size as missing; the rest say once, few, many or name a class of expanded clone.

.	TRBJ2-5	TRBV7-2	.	TGTGCCAGCAGCTTAGGGGGGGCACAAGAGACCCAGTACTTC	CASSLGGAQETQYF
.	TRBJ2-5	TRBV27	TRBD1	TGTGCCAGCAGTCCCCGGACAGGGGAAGAGACCCAGTACTTC	CASSPRTGEETQYF
few	TRBJ2-3	TRBV6-4	TRBD2	TGTGCCAGCAGTGACGCGGCTAGCGGATTCACAGATACGCAGTATTTT	CASSDAASGFTDTQYF
few	TRBJ2-3	TRBV6-1	.	TGTGCCAGCAGCAGACCCGGGACTGTAGGATCCACAGATACGCAGTATTTT	CASSRPGTVGSTDTQYF
.	TRBJ2-3	TRBV5-1	TRBD2	TGCGCCAGCAGCTTGAGCCTAGCGGGAACAGATACGCAGTATTTT	CASSLSLAGTDTQYF
.	TRBJ1-6	TRBV5-5	.	TGTGCCAGCCGGGGGGGCGAGTCCTCACCCCTCCACTTT	CASRGGESSPLHF
.	TRBJ2-1	TRBV28	TRBD1	TGTGCCAGCAGTTACCCCCCCCACAGGGGGCTAGACAATAAGCAGTTCTTC	CASSYPPHRGLDNKQFF
few	TRBJ1-2	TRBV19	TRBD1	TGTGCCAGTAGTCCCGGGACAGGGTTCAATGGCTACACCTTC	CASSPGTGFNGYTF
few	TRBJ1-6	TRBV20-1	.	TGCAGTGCTAGAGCTGGGCAGTTTTCACCCCTCCACTTT	CSARAGQFSPLHF
few	TRBJ2-7	TRBV6-5	TRBD1	TGTGCCACCATGGGACAGGGAAAATACGAGCAGTACTTC	CATMGQGKYEQYF
.	TRBJ1-5	TRBV19	TRBD1	TGTGCCAGTATGGGACAGTTCAATCAGCCCCAGCATTTT	CASMGQFNQPQHF
.	TRBJ2-3	TRBV5-6	.	TGCGCCAGCAGCAAAAGCTCCGGACGGGCGCAGTATTTT	CASSKSSGRAQYF
.	TRBJ1-5	TRBV7-9	TRBD1	TGTGCCAGCAGCTTCGGTACCGGGACAGGGGGCAATCAGCCCCAGCATTTT	CASSFGTGTGGNQPQHF
.	TRBJ2-5	TRBV20-1	TRBD2	TGCAGTGCTCTCACCTCTAGCGGGAGTTTAAAAGAGACCCAGTACTTC	CSALTSSGSLKETQYF
.	TRBJ2-5	TRBV6-5	.	TGTGCCAGCAGTGACCCCGGCCTTTTCGGGGAGACCCAGTACTTC	CASSDPGLFGETQYF
.	TRBJ2-3	TRBV6-1	.	TGTGCCAGCGTGAGCACAGATACGCAGTATTTT	CASVSTDTQYF
.	TRBJ1-4	TRBV10-2	.	TGCGCCAGGAGTGAGGGGGGCCAGAGGCTAACTAATGAAAAACTGTTTTTT	CARSEGGQRLTNEKLFF